Sequencing of this TCR beta chain was carried out in a study of spatial heterogeneity in lung cancer. This clonotype has a count of ten or more. This CDR3 region has 15 residues. CDR1 is MDHEN and CDR2 is SYDVKM in the germline V gene. V dropped 9 bases and J dropped 1 base, with 13 bases sitting between them. TCRdb re-derived calls from the 5' RACE reads in MiXCR, one entry per CDR3 protein. The sample shows 25,000 to 35,000 distinct CDR3 sequences, about 5.2% of them seen only once. The sample's time point: blood at routine non-recurrence follow-up after resection. Extraction of whole RNA from tumor, nontumor lung or frozen PBMC preceded unsorted sequencing.

This clonotype was sampled from a female donor with early-stage non-small cell lung cancer. The sample here was PBMCs, taken at follow-up. This chain connects TRBV28 to TRBJ2-6; D is undetermined. The CDR3 loop reads CASTYIGSGANVLTF. The CDR3 region has the DNA TGTGCCAGTACCTATATTGGGTCTGGGGCCAACGTCCTGACTTTC.